This is a list of T cell receptor beta chains from one sample in a study of blood T cells in healthy people across ages. TCRdb processed the 5' RACE reads anew with MiXCR; each CDR3 protein has one entry. This table holds some 640,000 distinct CDR3 sequences, about 30% found once. The specimen was blood. The receptors stem from a woman of 80 years or more in good health. Each CDR3 is given with its conserved first and last residue. A D gene is named only where the DNA matches it firmly. Only part of the rows carry a size: once, few, many, or a class if the clone is expanded.

j_gene,d_gene,v_gene,abundance,CDR3aa,CDR3nt
TRBJ1-6,TRBD1,TRBV7-9,many,CASSPGTGDNSPLHF,TGTGCCAGCAGCCCCGGGACAGGGGATAATTCACCCCTCCACTTT
TRBJ1-5,NA,TRBV20-1,NA,CSARPTTGNNQPQHF,TGCAGTGCTAGACCTACCACAGGAAACAATCAGCCCCAGCATTTT
TRBJ2-4,NA,TRBV6-2/TRBV6-3,many,CASRTPLAKNIQYF,TGTGCCAGTCGGACACCCCTAGCCAAAAACATTCAGTACTTC
TRBJ2-2,TRBD2,TRBV6-6,NA,CASSYRAGRNTGELFF,TGTGCCAGCAGTTACAGAGCGGGGAGGAACACCGGGGAGCTGTTTTTT
TRBJ2-3,NA,TRBV30,few,CAWDVGGLTDTQYF,TGTGCCTGGGATGTTGGGGGCCTCACAGATACGCAGTATTTT
TRBJ2-1,NA,TRBV7-9,many,CASSREDTGTSDEQFF,TGTGCCAGCAGCCGCGAAGATACCGGGACTTCGGATGAGCAGTTCTTC
TRBJ1-1,NA,TRBV30,NA,CAWSGGDKNTEAFF,TGTGCCTGGAGTGGGGGGGACAAGAACACTGAAGCTTTCTTT
TRBJ1-5,TRBD1,TRBV5-1,many,CASSPGQGGYSNQPQHF,TGCGCCAGCAGCCCAGGACAGGGGGGTTATAGCAATCAGCCCCAGCATTTT
TRBJ1-2,NA,TRBV6-5,NA,CASSYSIRIGYTF,TGTGCCAGCAGTTACTCGATCAGGATTGGCTACACCTTC
TRBJ2-1,NA,TRBV28,NA,CASSLDGLEQFF,TGTGCCAGCAGCCTGGACGGGCTTGAGCAGTTCTTC
TRBJ2-4,NA,TRBV6-4,once,CASTNPGKAKNIQYF,TGTGCCAGCACCAACCCGGGGAAAGCCAAAAACATTCAGTACTTC
TRBJ2-4,NA,TRBV12-3/TRBV12-4,NA,CVSSFRNKNIQYF,TGTGTCAGCAGTTTCCGTAATAAAAACATTCAGTACTTC
TRBJ2-3,NA,TRBV6-4,many,CASRDFNTDTQYF,TGTGCCAGCAGGGATTTTAACACAGATACGCAGTATTTT
TRBJ1-1,NA,TRBV6-6,many,CASISGGFVFEGAFF,TGTGCCTCCATCTCGGGGGGCTTCGTCTTTGAGGGAGCTTTCTTT
TRBJ2-1,NA,TRBV6-5,many,CASSYSRGSYNEQFF,TGTGCCAGCAGTTACTCTCGGGGCTCCTACAATGAGCAGTTCTTC
TRBJ2-1,TRBD2,TRBV4-3,many,CASSHTPGLPYNEQFF,TGCGCCAGCAGCCATACACCGGGACTACCCTACAATGAGCAGTTCTTC
TRBJ2-3,TRBD1,TRBV4-2,few,CASSQSRQGWGDTQYF,TGTGCCAGCAGCCAAAGTAGACAGGGCTGGGGAGATACGCAGTATTTT
TRBJ1-1,NA,TRBV24-1,NA,CATSDTPGLEAFF,TGTGCCACCAGTGACACGCCGGGACTTGAAGCTTTCTTT
TRBJ2-5,TRBD2,TRBV4-2,few,CASSSPPSGGPETQYF,TGTGCCAGCAGCTCCCCGCCTAGCGGGGGCCCGGAGACCCAGTACTTC